The 19 T cell receptor beta chains given below trace back to one sample, sequenced in a study of blood T cell repertoires in COVID-19. Generated by immunoSEQ multiplex PCR, the TCRdb table keeps only in-frame clones and is missing some. Counted here are about 370,000 clones, 85% to 90% occurring once; the ten biggest clones make up less than 1.2%. Sequences were obtained from PBMCs or T cells enriched from blood (not recorded which). These receptors were obtained from a man aged 18 to 30 who had recovered from COVID-19.

The chain has TRBV4-2 and TRBJ2-7; TRBD2 might be the D (6 bases). The CDR3 spans 16 residues. Germline V gene sequence: CDR1 LGHNA, CDR2 YNFKEQ. V lost 4 bases to trimming and J lost 5 bases, with 21 bases between them. The CDR3 spells CASSPPRGSPPHEQYF. The DNA of the CDR3 is TGTGCCAGCAGCCCCCCGCGGGGCAGTCCTCCCCACGAGCAGTACTTC.

This sequence joins TRBV19 and TRBJ2-3; 9 bases fit TRBD2. With V trimmed by 7 bases and J by 6 bases, 17 bases remained unmatched. Germline V gene sequence: CDR1 LNHDA, CDR2 SQIVND (reference sequence). The length of the CDR3 is 17 residues. The CDR3 nucleotides read TGTGCCAGTACCACCCGAACTAGCGGGCGGAACGGGGATACGCAGTATTTT. Residues: CASTTRTSGRNGDTQYF.

The chain has TRBV7-9 and TRBJ2-1; 9 nucleotides agree with TRBD2. This CDR3 is built from 15 residues. Trimming at V came to 1 base and at J to 8 bases, leaving 6 bases not matched to a gene. The germline gives CDR1 SEHNR, CDR2 FQNEAQ (reference sequence). CDR3 in amino acids: CASSLVWREGDEQFF. Here the CDR3 DNA reads TGTGCCAGCAGCTTAGTGTGGCGGGAGGGGGATGAGCAGTTCTTC.

The chain combines TRBV6-5 with TRBJ2-5; 8 bases align to TRBD1. CDR3 length: 15 amino acids. CDR1 MNHEY and CDR2 SVGAGI come from the germline V gene. V dropped 4 bases and J dropped 5; count of bases not matched to a gene: 9. CDR3 in amino acids: CASSLLRTGRETQYF. CDR3 nucleotides: TGTGCCAGCAGTTTACTCCGGACAGGGAGGGAGACCCAGTACTTC.

V and J are TRBV19 and TRBJ1-5; no definite D call. This CDR3 comprises 14 residues. V was clipped by 3 bases and J by 0 bases, with 6 bases between them. Germline values: CDR1 LNHDA, CDR2 SQIVND (reference sequence). The CDR3 DNA reads as TGTGCCAGTAGTATCCCCGGTAGCAATCAGCCCCAGCATTTT. It translates to CASSIPGSNQPQHF. Together with reference TRBV19 and TRBJ1-5, the CDR3 gives the full variable domain: DGGITQSPKYLFRKEGQNVTLSCEQNLNHDAMYWYRQDPGQGLRLIYYSQIVNDFQKGDIAEGYSVSREKKESFPLTVTSAQKNPTAFYLCASSIPGSNQPQHFGDGTRLSIL.

The rearrangement joins TRBV28 to TRBJ1-4, with 8 positions matching TRBD1. CDR1 and CDR2 from the germline V gene are MDHEN and SYDVKM. V dropped 1 base and J dropped 8; count of bases not matched to a gene: 3. The CDR3 spans 14 residues. The CDR3, as DNA: TGTGCCAGCAGTTTATTTACAGGGGGAGAAAAACTGTTTTTT. Protein: CASSLFTGGEKLFF.

A few counts support this clone. The V call is TRBV28, the J call TRBJ1-2; D perhaps matches TRBD1 (6 bases). The length of the CDR3 is 16 residues. Looked up from germline, CDR1 is MDHEN and CDR2 is SYDVKM. Trimming took 1 base from V and 6 from J, leaving 18 bases between them. This CDR3 reads CASSLSQGRMSDGYTF. The CDR3 region has the DNA TGTGCCAGCAGTTTATCCCAGGGGAGAATGAGTGATGGCTACACCTTC.

The chain combines TRBV21-1 with TRBJ1-2; whether TRBD1, the table's D call, matches the DNA was not checked. TRBV21-1 is deemed a pseudogene. The CDR3 totals 23 residues. The CDR3 loop is CASSKLSTRDQGRRQGDIYGYTF. For the CDR3, the DNA is TGTGCCAGCAGCAAATTATCCACCCGCGATCAGGGTCGGAGACAGGGGGATATCTATGGCTACACCTTC.

The gene calls are TRBV6-5 and TRBJ1-3; 8 nucleotides line up with TRBD1. CDR3 length: 14 amino acids. V lost 5 bases to trimming and J lost 3 bases; unmatched junction nucleotides: 3. Germline V gene lookup returns CDR1 MNHEY and CDR2 SVGAGI. CDR3 nucleotide sequence: TGTGCCAGCAGTAGGACAGGGCATGGAAACACCATATATTTT. This encodes CASSRTGHGNTIYF.

The chain has TRBV20-1 and TRBJ1-5; perhaps TRBD1 as D (5 bases). This CDR3 has 13 residues. Germline V gene lookup returns CDR1 DFQATT and CDR2 SNEGSKA (reference sequence). Trimming removed 3 bases at V and 7 bases at J, with 13 bases between. The CDR3 loop is CSASKGLNQPQHF. The CDR3 coding sequence is TGCAGTGCTAGTAAGGGGCTCAACCAGCCCCAGCATTTT.

This clone was detected only a few times. This chain uses TRBV11-2 with TRBJ2-1, with a weak D call TRBD2 (6 bases). The V end was cut by 5 bases, the J end by 8 bases, with 25 bases between. The germline V gene has CDR1 SGHAT and CDR2 FQNNGV. This CDR3 is 17 amino acids long. The CDR3 region is CASSRMGGGEGTDEQFF. CDR3 sequence (DNA): TGTGCCAGCAGCAGGATGGGGGGAGGAGAGGGAACCGATGAGCAGTTCTTC.

The chain joins TRBV21-1 to TRBJ2-1; the D call of TRBD2 is as the table states it, not checked on the DNA. TRBV21-1 is annotated as a pseudogene. The CDR3 has 16 amino acids. CDR3 sequence reads: CASSKRQRGIYNEQFF. The CDR3 DNA sequence: TGTGCCAGCAGCAAGAGACAGCGGGGGATTTACAATGAGCAGTTCTTC.

This sequence joins TRBV28 and TRBJ2-7; no clear D. The germline gives CDR1 MDHEN, CDR2 SYDVKM. Trimming stripped 2 bases from V and 1 base from J, with 9 bases between. The CDR3 loop spans 14 amino acids. The CDR3 DNA reads TGTGCCAGCAGTTTAGTCACCAGATCCTACGAGCAGTACTTC. It yields the protein CASSLVTRSYEQYF.

The chain joins TRBV19 to TRBJ2-7, with a tentative D call TRBD1 (5 bases). The CDR3 runs 15 residues. Looked up from germline, CDR1 is LNHDA and CDR2 is SQIVND (reference sequence). Trimming took off 7 bases at V and 7 bases at J, with 23 bases between the two ends. The CDR3 sequence: CASTPGPGRALEQYF. CDR3 sequence (DNA): TGTGCCAGTACCCCAGGTCCGGGCAGGGCCCTTGAGCAGTACTTC.

The rearrangement uses TRBV19 and TRBJ1-5; 7 bases match TRBD1. Germline V gene data show CDR1 as LNHDA and CDR2 as SQIVND (reference sequence). V gave up 5 bases and J gave up 4 bases; unmatched junction bases: 8. The CDR3 runs to 15 residues. The CDR3 DNA reads as TGTGCCAGTAGTTCAAGACAGGGCCGGAATCAGCCCCAGCATTTT. Translating it yields CASSSRQGRNQPQHF.

The chain uses TRBV4-1 and TRBJ1-5; D is uncertain. Germline CDR1 MGHRA, CDR2 YSYEKL. This CDR3 contains 16 residues. The germline V and J ends were trimmed by 0 bases and 1 base, with 10 bases remaining between them. In DNA, the CDR3 is TGCGCCAGCAGCCAAGAACTAGGGAACAGCAATCAGCCCCAGCATTTT. Its protein product is CASSQELGNSNQPQHF.

The chain links TRBV6-5 to TRBJ1-3, with D unresolved. Germline-derived CDR1 and CDR2 are MNHEY and SVGAGI. The CDR3 totals 14 residues. Deletions cut 6 bases from V and 0 bases from J, with 9 bases between. The CDR3 sequence: CASRPVRSGNTIYF. The CDR3 bases are TGTGCCAGCAGACCAGTACGCTCTGGAAACACCATATATTTT.

This clone appeared a few times. The chain carries TRBV5-5 and TRBJ1-3; D gene uncertain. CDR1 is SGHKS and CDR2 is YYEKEE in the germline V gene (reference sequence). Trimming took 4 bases from V and 4 from J, leaving 12 bases between them. The CDR3 contains 14 residues. In nucleotides, the CDR3 is TGTGCCAGCAGCGCGATTGTCTCCGGAAACACCATATATTTT. Its translation is CASSAIVSGNTIYF.

The chain recombines TRBV4-3 with TRBJ2-7, with 8 bases aligning to TRBD1. Germline V gene data show CDR1 as LGHNA and CDR2 as YSLEER. Trimming at V came to 4 bases and at J to 0 bases, leaving 2 bases not matched to a gene. CDR3 length equals 14 residues. The CDR3 DNA follows: TGCGCCAGCAGCCCCGGACAGGGCTCCTACGAGCAGTACTTC. Translated: CASSPGQGSYEQYF.